Following are 27 T cell receptor beta chains from one sample sequenced in a study of T cells in Graves' hyperthyroidism and ophthalmopathy. Amplification of TCR beta CDR3 regions was performed using RNA transcripts as template. First-round RT-PCR targeting the TCR CDR3 was performed with the HTBI primer set. MiXCR, applied by TCRdb to the multiplex PCR reads, yields one record per CDR3 protein. There are around 540,000 distinct CDR3 sequences in the sample; roughly 16% occur only once, and 25% to 30% lies in the top ten. What was sequenced was blood. These receptors were obtained from a woman in her 30s with Graves' ophthalmopathy.

This clonotype showed up many times. The chain is built from TRBV27 and TRBJ2-1, with D possibly called TRBD1 or TRBD2 (5 bases each). The CDR3 is made up of 14 amino acids. The V gene's germline CDR1 is MNHEY and CDR2 SMNVEV (reference sequence). The V and J ends lost 3 bases and 6 bases respectively, with 12 bases between them. This CDR3 is CASSLGVEGNEQFF. CDR3 nucleotides: TGTGCCAGCAGTTTGGGGGTCGAGGGCAATGAGCAGTTCTTC.

This clonotype was recorded at least ten times. This sequence joins TRBV11-2 and TRBJ2-5; no clear D gene. Germline loops: CDR1 SGHAT, CDR2 FQNNGV. The CDR3 has 15 residues. Trimming removed 8 bases at V and 0 bases at J, with 16 bases between. CDR3 region: CASGSPTSYQETQYF. In DNA, the CDR3 is TGTGCCAGCGGCTCCCCCACGTCCTACCAAGAGACCCAGTACTTC.

The rearrangement links TRBV5-5 to TRBJ1-5, with TRBD1 identical over 7 bases. The CDR3 is made up of 15 amino acids. Germline loops: CDR1 SGHKS, CDR2 YYEKEE (reference sequence). V lost 1 base and J lost 6; bases outside the gene matches: 7. The CDR3 reads CASSLLKGASQPQHF. CDR3 DNA sequence: TGTGCCAGCAGCTTGCTCAAGGGGGCAAGTCAGCCCCAGCATTTT.

This clonotype was observed a handful of times. The CDR3 DNA sequence: TGTGCCAGTAGTATCGTGACTAGCGGGATGTGGGGAAATGAGCAGTTCTTC. Amino acids: CASSIVTSGMWGNEQFF. The genes are TRBV19 and TRBJ2-1; the match to TRBD2 covers 11 bases. V gave up 3 bases and J gave up 7 bases; unmatched junction bases: 11. The germline gives CDR1 LNHDA, CDR2 SQIVND (reference sequence). The CDR3 spans 17 residues.

There are many counts of this clonotype. For the CDR3, the DNA is TGCAGTGCTGTGTCCAGTCCGGCGAACACTGAAGCTTTCTTT. Translating it yields CSAVSSPANTEAFF. V usage is TRBV20-1 and J usage is TRBJ1-1; the D is unclear. The V gene's germline CDR1 is DFQATT and CDR2 SNEGSKA (reference sequence). This CDR3 region has 14 residues. Trimming removed 5 bases at V and 1 base at J, with 14 bases between.

Only a few counts were recorded for this clonotype. The V gene is TRBV5-1, the J gene TRBJ2-5; D is undetermined. Trimming stripped 3 bases from V and 1 base from J, with 19 bases between. CDR1 SGHRS and CDR2 YFSETQ come from the germline V gene. The CDR3 runs 17 residues. The DNA of the CDR3 is TGCGCCAGCAGCTCGAGGAAGGGATTGGGGTTCCAAGAGACCCAGTACTTC. Residues: CASSSRKGLGFQETQYF.

This clonotype has ten or more counts. This rearrangement joins TRBV12-3 or TRBV12-4 to TRBJ1-1; D may be TRBD1 (5 bases). Trimming stripped 5 bases from V and 3 bases from J, with 10 bases between. CDR3 length: 13 residues. The CDR3 sequence is CASSVQEDTEAFF. CDR3 DNA sequence: TGTGCCAGCAGTGTACAGGAGGACACTGAAGCTTTCTTT.

The CDR3 bases are TGCAGCGTTCTAGCAGATTACAATGAGCAGTTCTTC. Its protein product is CSVLADYNEQFF. The chain employs TRBV29-1 and TRBJ2-1, with TRBD2 as a possible D gene (5 bases). Trimming took 5 bases from V and 4 from J, leaving 9 bases between them. The CDR3 runs to 12 residues. Germline V gene data show CDR1 as SQVTM and CDR2 as ANQGSEA.

In this sample, this clonotype turned up many times. V and J are TRBV6-2 or TRBV6-3 and TRBJ2-7; no firm D call. Trimming left V 5 bases short and J 6 bases short, with 5 bases between. This CDR3 region has 10 residues. Germline V CDR1 and CDR2: MNHEY, SVGEGT. CDR3 sequence (DNA): TGTGCCAGCAGTGGGGTCGAGCAGTACTTC. Protein product: CASSGVEQYF.

The V call is TRBV28, the J call TRBJ1-3, with 8 nucleotides matching TRBD1. Germline loops: CDR1 MDHEN, CDR2 SYDVKM. The V segment lost 9 bases and the J segment 4 bases; nucleotides outside the gene matches: 2. The CDR3 covers 12 residues. The chain's CDR3 is CASRDRGNTIYF. CDR3 DNA sequence: TGTGCCAGTCGGGACAGGGGAAACACCATATATTTT.

This clonotype was observed a few times. The chain carries TRBV5-4 and TRBJ1-3; D is undetermined. This CDR3 is 15 amino acids long. The germline V gene has CDR1 SGHNT and CDR2 YYREEE (reference sequence). Trimming left V 3 bases short and J 0 bases short, with 10 bases between. In DNA, the CDR3 is TGTGCCAGCAGCTCCGGGATCCTCTCTGGAAACACCATATATTTT. It translates to CASSSGILSGNTIYF.

V usage is TRBV12-3 or TRBV12-4 and J usage is TRBJ2-6, with D uncertain. The CDR3 loop spans 16 amino acids. V shed 6 bases and J shed 0 bases, with 12 bases lying between them. The CDR3, as DNA: TGTGCCAGCAGCCCGCCTTTGGGCTCTGGGGCCAACGTCCTGACTTTC. It translates to CASSPPLGSGANVLTF.

This clonotype was counted at least ten times. The rearrangement links TRBV28 to TRBJ1-5, with D perhaps matching TRBD1 (6 bases). The CDR3 loop spans 16 amino acids. The germline V gene has CDR1 MDHEN and CDR2 SYDVKM. V was pared by 8 bases and J by 2 bases, with 19 bases between. CDR3 in amino acids: CASRPWGGRGNQPQHF. Here the CDR3 DNA reads TGTGCCAGCCGACCGTGGGGGGGCCGTGGCAATCAGCCCCAGCATTTT.

This clonotype was seen many times. This chain uses TRBV11-2 with TRBJ2-1; 7 positions agree with TRBD1. Germline trimming cut 7 bases from V and 2 bases from J; bases unmatched to any gene: 11. Germline V CDR1 and CDR2: SGHAT, FQNNGV. CDR3 length equals 16 residues. CDR3 residues: CASTRNRQGAYNEQFF. The CDR3 region has the DNA TGTGCCAGCACCCGTAACCGCCAGGGGGCCTACAATGAGCAGTTCTTC.

There are a few counts of this clonotype. The genes are TRBV15 and TRBJ2-1; the match to TRBD1 covers 7 bases. Unmatched junction bases numbered 11, after V lost 7 bases and J lost 5 bases. Germline CDR1 reads LNHNV; CDR2 reads YYDKDF (reference sequence). The CDR3 spans 15 residues. CDR3 nucleotide sequence: TGTGCCACCATTGCGGACAGGTCGGCGCACAATGAGCAGTTCTTC. The encoded protein is CATIADRSAHNEQFF.

This clonotype was seen a few times. This may stem from a read error, because a much larger clone lies one nucleotide away. This chain connects TRBV11-2 to TRBJ2-1, with D possibly called TRBD1 or TRBD2 (5 bases each). Per germline, CDR1 SGHAT and CDR2 FQNNGV. CDR3 length: 14 amino acids. Trimming cost V 8 bases and J 5 bases, with 16 bases left between them. CDR3 in amino acids: CASARRGNHNEQFF. CDR3 sequence (DNA): TGTGCCAGCGCACGACGGGGCAACCACAATGAGCAGTTCTTC.

Concerning this clonotype itself: This may be a read error, as it is one base from a much larger clone. The chain joins TRBV12-3 or TRBV12-4 to TRBJ2-5; D is undetermined. V was shortened by 5 bases and J by 7 bases, with 8 bases between the two germline ends. The CDR3 runs to 11 residues. CDR3 in amino acids: CASSEMGTQYF. The CDR3 DNA is TGTGCCAGCAGTGAAATGGGGACCCAGTACTTC.

Note on this clonotype: Relative to the germline gene, one junction end is altered; a read error may explain this. V and J are TRBV12-3 or TRBV12-4 and TRBJ1-5, with D possibly matching TRBD1 (5 bases). This CDR3 comprises 17 residues. In DNA, the CDR3 is TGTGCCAGCAGCACTATAGGGGTGGGGTGGGGGGATCAGCCCCATCATTTT. Its protein product is CASSTIGVGWGDQPHHF.

This rearrangement joins TRBV6-5 to TRBJ2-5; no reliable D call. V was pared by 2 bases and J by 1 base, with 8 bases between. Germline lookup yields CDR1 MNHEY and CDR2 SVGAGI. The CDR3 runs to 14 residues. In nucleotides, the CDR3 is TGTGCCAGCAGTTACCCCGGACCCCAAGAGACCCAGTACTTC. It is translated as CASSYPGPQETQYF.

V usage is TRBV6-2 or TRBV6-3 and J usage is TRBJ2-6; TRBD1 agrees at 8 bases. J was trimmed by 4 bases and V by 6 bases; bases with no gene match: 5. Germline lookup yields CDR1 MNHEY and CDR2 SVGEGT. The CDR3 totals 15 residues. The CDR3 loop is CASSGRGPGANVLTF. In DNA, the CDR3 is TGTGCCAGCAGCGGCAGGGGGCCCGGGGCCAACGTCCTGACTTTC.

This clonotype has just a few counts. The genes are TRBV7-2 and TRBJ1-4, with D possibly matching TRBD1 (5 bases). Germline loops: CDR1 SGHTA, CDR2 FQGNSA. V was pared by 5 bases and J by 6 bases, with 13 bases between. This CDR3 contains 14 residues. The CDR3 sequence is CASSRTGQYEKLFF. CDR3 bases: TGTGCCAGCAGCCGGACGGGGCAATATGAAAAACTGTTTTTT.

The chain uses TRBV6-1 and TRBJ2-7; 7 bases are a match to TRBD2. CDR3 length: 12 amino acids. V shed 5 bases, J shed 6 bases, and the junction held 4 bases outside the gene matches. CDR1 and CDR2 from the germline V gene are MNHNS and SASEGT. CDR3: CASSSGKIEQYF. CDR3 DNA: TGTGCCAGCAGTAGCGGGAAAATCGAGCAGTACTTC.

This clonotype was seen ten or more times. The chain combines TRBV20-1 with TRBJ2-5; 11 bases are shared with TRBD2. Germline V gene data show CDR1 as DFQATT and CDR2 as SNEGSKA (reference sequence). The CDR3 loop spans 15 amino acids. The ends lost 6 bases at V and 2 bases at J; junction bases unmatched: 8. CDR3 sequence: CSANRLAGPQETQYF. CDR3 in DNA: TGCAGTGCCAACCGACTAGCGGGACCACAAGAGACCCAGTACTTC.

This clonotype has just a few counts. J is TRBJ2-2 and V is TRBV10-1; D is uncertain. The CDR3 runs to 15 residues. Germline V gene lookup returns CDR1 WNHNN and CDR2 SYGVQD (reference sequence). V lost 6 bases and J 2 bases, leaving 13 bases between the germline ends. The CDR3 protein is CASSPSGGNTGELFF. The CDR3 DNA sequence: TGCGCCAGCAGCCCGAGTGGCGGTAACACCGGGGAGCTGTTTTTT.

The chain couples TRBV4-2 to TRBJ1-4; 9 nucleotides align to TRBD1. Germline V gene data show CDR1 as LGHNA and CDR2 as YNFKEQ. J lost 7 bases, V lost 8 bases, and 11 bases had no gene match. This CDR3 is 15 amino acids long. The CDR3: CASRSPGQGLEKLFF. CDR3 nucleotide sequence: TGTGCCAGCCGAAGCCCGGGACAGGGTCTTGAAAAACTGTTTTTT.

The V gene is TRBV19, the J gene TRBJ1-3, with a possible D match to TRBD1 (5 bases). CDR1 is LNHDA and CDR2 is SQIVND in the germline V gene (reference sequence). CDR3 length: 20 residues. Deletions cut 9 bases from V and 5 bases from J, with 35 bases between. For the CDR3, the DNA is TGTGCCAGCCAAAAAGGGTACCGGGACGCCTCGGCCAAGACCCGAAACACCATATATTTT. Its translation: CASQKGYRDASAKTRNTIYF.

This clonotype appeared many times. This sequence joins TRBV7-2 and TRBJ2-7; D uncertain. Trimming stripped 4 bases from V and 2 bases from J, with 9 bases between. The length of the CDR3 is 13 residues. Germline CDR1 is SGHTA and CDR2 is FQGNSA. The CDR3 bases are TGTGCCAGCAGCTCTAATATAGCCTACGAGCAGTACTTC. Protein sequence: CASSSNIAYEQYF.